Following are 5 T cell receptor beta chains from one sample sequenced in a study of cytomegalovirus exposure and HLA in healthy donors. The study ran its PCR with 60 Vbeta and 13 Jbeta primers. Assay: immunoSEQ multiplex PCR; the TCRdb copy retains only in-frame clones and omits some. The sample includes about 160,000 clones, 70% to 90% seen only once; the top ten take under 2%. The sequencing input was PBMCs. The receptors derive from a woman between 18 and 29 years old in good health and CMV-seronegative.

The CDR3 DNA follows: TGTGCCTGGAGTGTGGGCCTCCAAGGGGGACAGCCCCAGCATTTT. Protein: CAWSVGLQGGQPQHF. J is TRBJ1-5 and V is TRBV30, with D perhaps TRBD1 (6 bases). The CDR3 extends over 15 amino acids. V lost 0 bases to trimming and J lost 7 bases, with 16 bases between them. CDR1 is GTSNPN, CDR2 SVGIG, per germline (reference sequence).

This clone has just one count. CDR3 nucleotides: TGTGCCAGCAGCCCAAGACAGACCCTCAGCTCCTACAATGAGCAGTTCTTC. It encodes CASSPRQTLSSYNEQFF. V and J are TRBV7-9 and TRBJ2-1; D is possibly TRBD1 (5 bases). Looked up from germline, CDR1 is SEHNR and CDR2 is FQNEAQ (reference sequence). The ends were cut back, 5 bases at V and 0 bases at J, with 17 bases in the middle. The CDR3 spans 17 residues.

The rearrangement uses TRBV6-1 and TRBJ2-7; TRBD2 might be the D (5 bases). The CDR3 loop spans 15 amino acids. Trimming removed 1 base from V and 0 bases from J, with 10 bases in between. The germline V gene has CDR1 MNHNS and CDR2 SASEGT. CDR3 sequence (DNA): TGTGCCAGCAGTGAAGAGTTAGCGAGCTCCTACGAGCAGTACTTC. Translation: CASSEELASSYEQYF.

V is TRBV28 and J is TRBJ2-7; 10 nucleotides line up with TRBD1. J was trimmed by 6 bases and V by 6 bases; bases with no gene match: 14. The CDR3 is made up of 16 amino acids. Germline V gene lookup returns CDR1 MDHEN and CDR2 SYDVKM. CDR3 DNA: TGTGCCAGCAGACCTGGTGCCGGGGACAGGGGTTCCGAGCAGTACTTC. Protein sequence: CASRPGAGDRGSEQYF.

The chain recombines TRBV28 with TRBJ2-1, with 10 bases matching TRBD2. Trimming at V came to 8 bases and at J to 6 bases, leaving 10 bases not matched to a gene. CDR1 and CDR2 from the germline V gene are MDHEN and SYDVKM. This CDR3 contains 15 residues. The CDR3 coding sequence is TGTGCCAGCGGCGGTGAGCGGGAGGGCCTCAATGAGCAGTTCTTC. Translating gives CASGGEREGLNEQFF.